The 27 T cell receptor beta chains presented below share a single source sample, sequenced in a study of control samples from healthy donors and cancer patients. The protocol was immunoSEQ multiplex PCR, while the TCRdb copy is restricted to in-frame clones and leaves out a portion. This table has 150,000 to 160,000 clones, just under 95% appearing once. The source material was blood. Every receptor here comes from a man aged 35-49 years in good health.

CDR3 loop: CASSLGQGVTDTQYF. The CDR3 DNA is TGTGCCAGTAGTTTGGGCCAGGGGGTCACAGATACGCAGTATTTT. This chain connects TRBV19 to TRBJ2-3; 7 positions match TRBD1. Germline V CDR1 and CDR2: LNHDA, SQIVND (reference sequence). The CDR3 has 15 amino acids. V was clipped by 5 bases and J by 2 bases; unmatched bases: 7.

The chain carries TRBV30 and TRBJ2-7; no clear D. Germline V lookup: CDR1 GTSNPN, CDR2 SVGIG (reference sequence). V dropped 5 bases and J dropped 0 bases, with 14 bases sitting between them. The CDR3 spans 14 residues. The CDR3 spells CAWDREHSSYEQYF. CDR3 nucleotide sequence: TGTGCCTGGGACCGCGAGCACAGCTCCTACGAGCAGTACTTC.

This chain joins TRBV11-2 and TRBJ2-6; D unclear. Deletions cut 5 bases from V and 0 bases from J, with 11 bases between. CDR1 and CDR2 (germline): SGHAT, FQNNGV. This CDR3 contains 16 residues. The CDR3 DNA is TGTGCCAGCAGCCTGACGGCAAGCTCTGGGGCCAACGTCCTGACTTTC. It encodes CASSLTASSGANVLTF.

The chain carries TRBV10-3 and TRBJ1-4, with D tentatively TRBD1 (5 bases). CDR1 and CDR2 (germline): ENHRY, SYGVKD. The CDR3 covers 14 residues. Trimming shortened V by 4 bases and J by 7 bases, and 13 bases separated the two germline ends. The CDR3 region has the DNA TGTGCCATCAGTGCGGCAGGGAGCGGTGAAAAACTGTTTTTT. This encodes CAISAAGSGEKLFF.

The V and J genes are TRBV6-4 and TRBJ2-1; TRBD2 matches at 10 bases. This CDR3 is 15 amino acids long. Germline V gene data show CDR1 as MRHNA and CDR2 as SNTAGT. V lost 4 bases to trimming and J lost 9 bases; unmatched junction nucleotides: 9. The CDR3 is CASSASSGGAFEQFF. DNA of the CDR3: TGTGCCAGCAGTGCCTCGAGCGGGGGGGCCTTTGAGCAGTTCTTC.

This chain connects TRBV2 to TRBJ1-2, with a weak D call TRBD1 (5 bases). V was cut by 6 bases and J by 7 bases, with 15 bases left in between. Germline V gene data show CDR1 as SNHLY and CDR2 as FYNNEI. This CDR3 is 13 amino acids long. The CDR3 DNA is TGTGCCAGCAGCCCCGGGGGGGGTGGTGGCTACACCTTC. It is translated as CASSPGGGGGYTF.

This clone appeared a single time. DNA of the CDR3: TGTGCCAGCAGTTTAATCCCCTACAGGGGAACGTGGTCACCCCTCCACTTT. Protein sequence: CASSLIPYRGTWSPLHF. V gene TRBV28 combines with J gene TRBJ1-6, with 7 positions matching TRBD1. The CDR3 runs 17 residues. Germline assignment: CDR1 MDHEN and CDR2 SYDVKM. Trimming cost V 2 bases and J 10 bases; bases outside gene matches: 14.

The V and J genes are TRBV5-4 and TRBJ2-7, with unresolved D. From germline, CDR1 is SGHNT and CDR2 YYREEE (reference sequence). The CDR3 runs 12 residues. V gave up 3 bases and J gave up 0 bases, with 4 bases separating them. The CDR3 DNA reads as TGTGCCAGCAGCTACCTCTCCTACGAGCAGTACTTC. Translated, it gives CASSYLSYEQYF.

This chain joins TRBV6-2 or TRBV6-3 and TRBJ1-5; no reliable D call. The V gene lost 2 bases and the J gene lost 1 base, with 21 bases spanning the gap. The length of the CDR3 is 19 residues. Germline V gene data show CDR1 as MNHEY and CDR2 as SVGEGT. The CDR3 sequence: CASSYERVNKLESNQPQHF. In nucleotides, the CDR3 is TGTGCCAGCAGTTACGAAAGGGTGAATAAGCTAGAGAGCAATCAGCCCCAGCATTTT.

J is TRBJ2-7 and V is TRBV6-4; weak D call: TRBD2 (5 bases). The CDR3 covers 19 residues. With 0 bases removed from V and 1 base from J, the gap between germline ends came to 22 bases. Germline V gene lookup returns CDR1 MRHNA and CDR2 SNTAGT. CDR3 residues: CASSDSIGIGGPLSYEQYF. CDR3 nucleotides: TGTGCCAGCAGTGACTCGATAGGGATCGGAGGACCCCTTTCCTACGAGCAGTACTTC.

The chain uses TRBV3-1 (or the pseudogene TRBV3-2) and TRBJ1-5, with D possibly matching TRBD1 (5 bases). V was clipped by 1 base and J by 2 bases, with 9 bases between them. CDR1 and CDR2 (germline): LGHDT, YNNKEL (reference sequence). CDR3 length: 15 residues. The CDR3 sequence is CASSQAPGRNQPQHF. Here the CDR3 DNA reads TGTGCCAGCAGCCAAGCTCCGGGACGCAATCAGCCCCAGCATTTT.

The J gene is TRBJ2-3, the V gene TRBV6-1; D is undetermined. The CDR3 extends over 15 amino acids. V gave up 2 bases and J gave up 6 bases, with 15 bases separating them. Per germline, CDR1 MNHNS and CDR2 SASEGT. The CDR3 loop is CASSELGRFHDTQYF. The CDR3 DNA follows: TGTGCCAGCAGTGAATTAGGGCGTTTCCACGATACGCAGTATTTT.

The genes are TRBV29-1 and TRBJ2-1, with 12 nucleotides matching TRBD2. V lost 5 bases to trimming and J lost 6 bases; unmatched junction nucleotides: 8. This CDR3 region has 15 residues. Per the germline V gene, CDR1 is SQVTM and CDR2 is ANQGSEA. CDR3 nucleotides: TGCAGCGTTTCCCCGGGACTAGCGGGCTTCAATGAGCAGTTCTTC. It codes for CSVSPGLAGFNEQFF.

The chain couples TRBV15 to TRBJ1-4, with a possible D match to TRBD1 (6 bases). The CDR3 has 15 amino acids. Germline V gene data show CDR1 as LNHNV and CDR2 as YYDKDF (reference sequence). V was clipped by 1 base and J by 7 bases, with 13 bases between them. The CDR3: CATSRGTDRTEKLFF. In DNA, the CDR3 is TGTGCCACCAGCAGAGGGACAGATAGGACTGAAAAACTGTTTTTT.

This clone has only one observation. This chain links TRBV19 with TRBJ2-3, with 8 bases fitting TRBD1. Germline assignment: CDR1 LNHDA and CDR2 SQIVND (reference sequence). Germline trimming cut 4 bases from V and 3 bases from J; bases unmatched to any gene: 3. The CDR3 is made up of 14 amino acids. CDR3 amino acids: CASSRRTGTDTQYF. DNA for the CDR3: TGTGCCAGTAGTAGGCGGACAGGGACAGATACGCAGTATTTT.

The genes are TRBV11-2 and TRBJ1-6; D not resolved. The CDR3 sequence is 12 residues long. CDR1 SGHAT and CDR2 FQNNGV come from the germline V gene. The V and J ends lost 4 bases and 8 bases respectively, with 6 bases between them. The CDR3 nucleotides are TGTGCCAGCAGCTCCTTGTATTCACCCCTCCACTTT. This sequence encodes CASSSLYSPLHF.

V usage is TRBV9 and J usage is TRBJ2-1; D gene ambiguous. V gave up 3 bases and J gave up 0 bases, with 16 bases separating them. The CDR3 has 17 residues. Germline V gene lookup returns CDR1 SGDLS and CDR2 YYNGEE. The CDR3 loop is CASSGGMGAGSYNEQFF. The CDR3 DNA follows: TGTGCCAGCAGCGGGGGTATGGGTGCAGGCTCCTACAATGAGCAGTTCTTC. Drawing the rest from reference TRBV9 and TRBJ2-1, the complete variable domain is DSGVTQTPKHLITATGQRVTLRCSPRSGDLSVYWYQQSLDQGLQFLIQYYNGEERAKGNILERFSAQQFPDLHSELNLSSLELGDSALYFCASSGGMGAGSYNEQFFGPGTRLTVL.

This chain uses TRBV30 with TRBJ1-4, with D perhaps TRBD1 (5 bases). Trimming pared 2 bases from V and 0 bases from J, leaving 19 bases between. The CDR3 loop spans 18 amino acids. The germline V gene encodes CDR1 GTSNPN and CDR2 SVGIG (reference sequence). This chain's CDR3 is CAWSLTGRSPATNEKLFF. DNA for the CDR3: TGTGCCTGGAGTTTGACGGGACGGTCCCCTGCAACTAATGAAAAACTGTTTTTT.

The V gene is TRBV5-1, the J gene TRBJ1-1, with TRBD1 matching 9 bases. This CDR3 has 14 amino acids. The V gene's germline CDR1 is SGHRS and CDR2 YFSETQ. V lost 6 bases, J lost 4 bases, and 7 bases stayed unmatched. The CDR3 region has the DNA TGCGCCAGCACTCTGGACAGGGGTCCCACTGAAGCTTTCTTT. Protein: CASTLDRGPTEAFF.

The chain employs TRBV6-5 and TRBJ1-1; D is ambiguous. The CDR3 is 13 amino acids. Germline CDR1 is MNHEY and CDR2 is SVGAGI. The ends were cut back, 4 bases at V and 0 bases at J, with 6 bases in the middle. In DNA form, the CDR3 reads TGTGCCAGCAGTTTACTATTGAACACTGAAGCTTTCTTT. Protein product: CASSLLLNTEAFF.

This sequence joins TRBV19 and TRBJ2-1; 10 bases are shared with TRBD2. This CDR3 contains 15 residues. The trim removed 4 bases at V and 5 bases at J, leaving 5 bases unmatched. Germline V gene sequence: CDR1 LNHDA, CDR2 SQIVND (reference sequence). The CDR3 DNA is TGTGCCAGTAGTACTACTAGCGGGGACAACAATGAGCAGTTCTTC. Protein sequence: CASSTTSGDNNEQFF. The entire variable domain, with the rest obtained from reference TRBV19 and TRBJ2-1, is as follows: DGGITQSPKYLFRKEGQNVTLSCEQNLNHDAMYWYRQDPGQGLRLIYYSQIVNDFQKGDIAEGYSVSREKKESFPLTVTSAQKNPTAFYLCASSTTSGDNNEQFFGPGTRLTVL.

The chain employs TRBV9 and TRBJ1-1, with TRBD1 identical over 8 bases. Germline CDR1 reads SGDLS; CDR2 reads YYNGEE. Trimming removed 3 bases from V and 4 bases from J; junction bases left unmatched: 5. This CDR3 region has 14 residues. CDR3 in amino acids: CASSETGDGTEAFF. The CDR3 nucleotides are TGTGCCAGCAGCGAGACAGGGGACGGCACTGAAGCTTTCTTT.

This clone was found once. The rearrangement uses TRBV28 and TRBJ1-2, with a possible D match to TRBD1 (6 bases). This CDR3 is 14 amino acids long. CDR1 and CDR2 from the germline V gene are MDHEN and SYDVKM. V gave up 8 bases and J gave up 8 bases, with 21 bases separating them. CDR3 amino acids: CASSDAGGRSGYTF. CDR3 bases: TGTGCCAGCTCGGACGCGGGGGGGCGGAGCGGCTACACCTTC.

The chain has TRBV7-9 and TRBJ2-7; D is perhaps TRBD1 (5 bases). V was pared by 8 bases and J by 0 bases, with 8 bases between. Germline assignment: CDR1 SEHNR and CDR2 FQNEAQ (reference sequence). The CDR3 runs 12 residues. The CDR3 here is CASRRDSYEQYF. CDR3 nucleotide sequence: TGTGCCAGCCGCAGGGACTCCTACGAGCAGTACTTC.

The chain combines TRBV27 with TRBJ2-1; D may be TRBD2 (5 bases). Germline CDR1 is MNHEY and CDR2 is SMNVEV (reference sequence). This CDR3 contains 12 residues. V dropped 3 bases and J dropped 8 bases, with 8 bases sitting between them. CDR3 DNA: TGTGCCAGCAGTTTGGTGGGAGATGAGCAGTTCTTC. It specifies CASSLVGDEQFF.

The chain links TRBV3-1 (or the pseudogene TRBV3-2) to TRBJ1-2, with no clear D. The CDR3 is 13 residues long. Germline CDR1 is LGHDT and CDR2 is YNNKEL (reference sequence). V gave up 5 bases and J gave up 4 bases, with 11 bases separating them. The CDR3: CASSVGNGYGYTF. CDR3 coding DNA: TGTGCCAGCAGCGTCGGAAATGGCTATGGCTACACCTTC.

V usage is TRBV19 and J usage is TRBJ1-4, with D perhaps matching TRBD1 (5 bases). Germline CDR1 is LNHDA and CDR2 is SQIVND (reference sequence). The CDR3 contains 14 residues. The V end lost 3 bases, the J end lost 6 bases, and 11 bases lay between the germline ends. The CDR3 DNA reads TGTGCCAGTAGTATGGGGGGACGGGATGAAAAACTGTTTTTT. Translated: CASSMGGRDEKLFF.